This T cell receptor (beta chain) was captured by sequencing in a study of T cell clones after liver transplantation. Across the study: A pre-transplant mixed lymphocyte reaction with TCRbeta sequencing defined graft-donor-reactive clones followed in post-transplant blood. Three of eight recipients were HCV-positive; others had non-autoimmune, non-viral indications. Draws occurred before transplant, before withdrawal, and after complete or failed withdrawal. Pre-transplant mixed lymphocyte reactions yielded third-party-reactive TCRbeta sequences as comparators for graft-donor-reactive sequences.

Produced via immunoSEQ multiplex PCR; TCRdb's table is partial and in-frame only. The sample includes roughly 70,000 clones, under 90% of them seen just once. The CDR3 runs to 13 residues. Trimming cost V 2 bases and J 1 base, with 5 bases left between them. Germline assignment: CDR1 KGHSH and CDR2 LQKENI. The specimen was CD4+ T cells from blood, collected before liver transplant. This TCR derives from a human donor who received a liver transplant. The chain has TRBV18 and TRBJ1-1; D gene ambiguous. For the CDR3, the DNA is TGTGCCAGCTCACCAGGGCAGAACACTGAAGCTTTCTTT. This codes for CASSPGQNTEAFF.